Below are 8 T cell receptor beta chains sequenced from a single sample in a study of blood T cell repertoires in COVID-19. The repertoire was sequenced with immunoSEQ multiplex PCR; TCRdb's copy has only in-frame clones and lacks some. The sample holds about 230,000 clones, approximately 80% seen once. Sequences were obtained from peripheral blood. These receptors came from a woman between 40 and 55 years old who had recovered from COVID-19.

The chain carries TRBV18 and TRBJ2-1, with 7 bases fitting TRBD1. V lost 0 bases to trimming and J lost 4 bases; unmatched junction nucleotides: 6. The CDR3 totals 16 residues. Germline CDR1 KGHSH, CDR2 LQKENI. The CDR3, as DNA: TGTGCCAGCTCACCACCGGGGGACAGAGTATACAATGAGCAGTTCTTC. This codes for CASSPPGDRVYNEQFF. The variable domain in full, with the rest retrieved from reference TRBV18 and TRBJ2-1, is NAGVMQNPRHLVRRRGQEARLRCSPMKGHSHVYWYRQLPEEGLKFMVYLQKENIIDESGMPKERFSAEFPKEGPSILRIQQVVRGDSAAYFCASSPPGDRVYNEQFFGPGTRLTVL.

The chain recombines TRBV6-2 or TRBV6-3 with TRBJ2-7, with D uncertain. CDR1 is MNHEY and CDR2 is SVGEGT in the germline V gene. This CDR3 has 13 amino acids. The V gene lost 0 bases and the J gene lost 7 bases, with 10 bases spanning the gap. The CDR3 protein is CASSYSLRLEQYF. CDR3 sequence (DNA): TGTGCCAGCAGTTACTCTCTACGGTTGGAGCAGTACTTC.

This clone came up a few times. J is TRBJ2-7 and V is TRBV3-1 (or the pseudogene TRBV3-2); perhaps TRBD1 as D (5 bases). Germline CDR1 LGHDT, CDR2 YNNKEL (reference sequence). V was clipped by 0 bases and J by 0 bases, with 6 bases between them. This CDR3 has 14 residues. CDR3 protein: CASSQDRDSYEQYF. The CDR3 DNA reads as TGTGCCAGCAGCCAAGACAGGGACTCCTACGAGCAGTACTTC.

The chain carries TRBV7-2 and TRBJ2-5, with no clear D. V gave up 7 bases and J gave up 0 bases, with 15 bases separating them. The germline V gene has CDR1 SGHTA and CDR2 FQGNSA. The CDR3 has 15 residues. Here the CDR3 reads CASKSQVGYQETQYF. CDR3 bases: TGTGCCAGCAAAAGTCAGGTTGGGTACCAAGAGACCCAGTACTTC.

The chain couples TRBV12-3 or TRBV12-4 to TRBJ2-3; possibly TRBD2 for D (5 bases). V was pared by 3 bases and J by 12 bases, with 16 bases between. This CDR3 is built from 13 residues. CDR3 loop: CASSFKAARGQYF. DNA for the CDR3: TGTGCCAGCAGTTTTAAAGCGGCCAGAGGTCAGTATTTT.

This clone was picked up one time. The chain is built from TRBV10-2 and TRBJ2-5, with unresolved D. This CDR3 comprises 12 residues. Germline lookup yields CDR1 WSHSY and CDR2 SAAADI. The V end lost 1 base, the J end lost 5 bases, and 5 bases lay between the germline ends. CDR3 region: CASSEFQETQYF. DNA for the CDR3: TGCGCCAGCAGTGAGTTTCAGGAGACCCAGTACTTC.

V and J are TRBV9 and TRBJ1-2, with TRBD1 matching 9 bases. The CDR3 runs to 15 residues. CDR1 and CDR2 from the germline V gene are SGDLS and YYNGEE. V dropped 0 bases and J dropped 5; count of bases not matched to a gene: 5. The CDR3: CASSVAVGQGYGYTF. For the CDR3, the DNA is TGTGCCAGCAGCGTAGCTGTGGGACAGGGATATGGCTACACCTTC.

At least ten counts were recorded for this clone. This chain connects TRBV11-2 to TRBJ1-1; TRBD1 might be the D (5 bases). The germline gives CDR1 SGHAT, CDR2 FQNNGV. The CDR3 length is 15 residues. Trimming took off 1 base at V and 3 bases at J, with 12 bases between the two ends. Written as DNA, the CDR3 is TGTGCCAGCAGCTTAGCGGGGGATTTGGACACTGAAGCTTTCTTT. Residues: CASSLAGDLDTEAFF.